This entry is about one T cell receptor (beta chain). The antigen is undetermined. The nonmyeloablative bone marrow transplants came from related graft donors, with transient mixed chimerism. V lost 1 base, J lost 2 bases, and 8 bases lay in between. Germline CDR1 reads SEHNR; CDR2 reads FQNEAQ (reference sequence). This CDR3 is built from 14 residues. The sample belongs to a study of Tregs in tolerant kidney transplant recipients. The study's findings and limits: No direct test of biological reproducibility was done here. Changing PCR primers prevented nucleotide comparison between some patients' samples.

The method was immunoSEQ multiplex PCR; TCRdb's version includes in-frame clones alone and lacks a portion of them. The sample lists about 50,000 clones, approximately 89% seen once, with roughly 16% in the top ten. The chain links TRBV7-9 to TRBJ1-1; TRBD1 might be the D (5 bases). This clonotype was sampled from a human patient who received a combined kidney and bone marrow transplant. Some T cells here may be from the graft donor. This specimen consisted of CD8+ T cells from blood (PBMCs), obtained 12 months after the transplant. In DNA, the CDR3 is TGTGCCAGCAGCTTAGGGCAGGGCAACACTGAAGCTTTCTTT. It encodes CASSLGQGNTEAFF.